This TCR beta chain was sequenced in a study of T cells in Graves' hyperthyroidism and ophthalmopathy. Study-level background: Sampling of peripheral blood happened at initial diagnosis, prior to any treatment. General study results and limits: A 13 V-J model separated ophthalmopathy from stable hyperthyroidism. The model's output predicted ophthalmopathy at a median of roughly 6 months prior to onset.

This clonotype was recorded many times. The antigen is not known. Amplification yielded TCR beta CDR3 regions, with RNA transcripts as the source. The HTBI primer set drove a first-round RT-PCR of the TCR CDR3. TCRdb re-analysed the multiplex PCR reads in MiXCR, keeping a single row per CDR3 protein. The sample yields around 500,000 distinct CDR3 sequences, about 16% seen once. Among ophthalmopathy patients, the Clinical Activity Score reached at least 3, the NOSPECS grade reached at least 4, and duration remained under 3 months. The CDR3 is 13 residues long. The germline CDR1 and CDR2 sequences are GTSNPN and SVGIG (reference sequence). V lost 3 bases to trimming and J lost 5 bases; unmatched junction nucleotides: 4.

The TCR comes from a woman in her twenties or thirties with Graves' ophthalmopathy. The sample was blood. J is TRBJ1-5 and V is TRBV30; TRBD1 aligns across 7 bases. The CDR3 here is CAWSRDSDQPQHF. DNA for the CDR3: TGTGCCTGGAGCCGGGACAGCGATCAGCCCCAGCATTTT.